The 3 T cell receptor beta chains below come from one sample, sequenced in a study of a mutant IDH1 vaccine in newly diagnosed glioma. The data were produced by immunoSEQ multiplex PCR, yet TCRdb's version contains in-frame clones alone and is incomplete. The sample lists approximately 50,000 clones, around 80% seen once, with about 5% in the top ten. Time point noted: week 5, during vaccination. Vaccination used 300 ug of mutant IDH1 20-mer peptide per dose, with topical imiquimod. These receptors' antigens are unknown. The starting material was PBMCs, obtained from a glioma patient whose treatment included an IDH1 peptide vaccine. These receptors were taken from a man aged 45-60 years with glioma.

In nucleotides, the CDR3 is TGTGCCAGCAGAAGGACTAGTTCCGGGCAGTTCTTC. It specifies CASRRTSSGQFF. This chain uses TRBV2 with TRBJ2-1, with TRBD2 identical over 7 bases. Germline lookup yields CDR1 SNHLY and CDR2 FYNNEI. Germline trimming cut 6 bases from V and 12 bases from J; bases unmatched to any gene: 8. The CDR3 is 12 amino acids.

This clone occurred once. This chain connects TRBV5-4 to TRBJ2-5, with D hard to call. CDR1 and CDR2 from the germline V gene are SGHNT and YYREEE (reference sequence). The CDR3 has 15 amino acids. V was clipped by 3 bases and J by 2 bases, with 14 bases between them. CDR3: CASSYKDRIQETQYF. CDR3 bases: TGTGCCAGCAGCTACAAAGACCGAATACAAGAGACCCAGTACTTC. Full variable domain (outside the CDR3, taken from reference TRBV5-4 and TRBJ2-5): ETGVTQSPTHLIKTRGQQVTLRCSSQSGHNTVSWYQQALGQGPQFIFQYYREEENGRGNFPPRFSGLQFPNYSSELNVNALELDDSALYLCASSYKDRIQETQYFGPGTRLLVL.

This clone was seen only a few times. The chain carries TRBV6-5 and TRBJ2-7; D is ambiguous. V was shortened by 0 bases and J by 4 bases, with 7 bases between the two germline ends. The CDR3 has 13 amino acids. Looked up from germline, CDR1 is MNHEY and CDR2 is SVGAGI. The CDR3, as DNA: TGTGCCAGCAGTTACTCCAAGGGTTACGAGCAGTACTTC. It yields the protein CASSYSKGYEQYF.